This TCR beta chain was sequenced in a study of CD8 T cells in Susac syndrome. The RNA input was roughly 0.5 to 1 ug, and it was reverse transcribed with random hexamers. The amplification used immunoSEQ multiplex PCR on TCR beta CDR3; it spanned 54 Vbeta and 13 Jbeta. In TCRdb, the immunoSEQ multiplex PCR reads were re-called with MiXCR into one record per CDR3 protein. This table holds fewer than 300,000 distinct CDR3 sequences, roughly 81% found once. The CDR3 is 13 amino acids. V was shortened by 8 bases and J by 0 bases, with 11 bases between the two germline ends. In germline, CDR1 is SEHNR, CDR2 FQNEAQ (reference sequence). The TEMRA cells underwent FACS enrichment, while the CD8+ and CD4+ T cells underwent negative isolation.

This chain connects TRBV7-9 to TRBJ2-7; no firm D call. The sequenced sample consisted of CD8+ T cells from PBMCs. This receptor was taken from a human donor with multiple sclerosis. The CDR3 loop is CASSQRNSYEQYF. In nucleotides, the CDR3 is TGTGCCAGCTCCCAGCGCAACTCCTACGAGCAGTACTTC.